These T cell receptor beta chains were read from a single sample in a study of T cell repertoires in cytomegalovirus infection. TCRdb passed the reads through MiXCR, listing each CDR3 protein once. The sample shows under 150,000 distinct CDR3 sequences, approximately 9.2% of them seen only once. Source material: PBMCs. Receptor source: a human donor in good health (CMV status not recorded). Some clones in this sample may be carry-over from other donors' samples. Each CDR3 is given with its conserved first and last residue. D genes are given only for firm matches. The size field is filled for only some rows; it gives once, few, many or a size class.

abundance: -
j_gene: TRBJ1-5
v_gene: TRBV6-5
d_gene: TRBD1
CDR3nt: TGTGCCAGCGGACAACAGGGGGGTAGCAATCAGCCCCAGCATTTT
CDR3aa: CASGQQGGSNQPQHF

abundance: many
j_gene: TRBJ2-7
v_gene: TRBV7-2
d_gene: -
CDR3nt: TGTGCCAGCAGCTTAGTGAGTTCCTACGAGCAGTACTTC
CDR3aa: CASSLVSSYEQYF

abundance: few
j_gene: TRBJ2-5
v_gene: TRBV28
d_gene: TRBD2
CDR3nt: TGTGCCAGCAGTCTTACTCCCGGGCTAGCGGAGCTCCAAGAGACCCAGTACTTC
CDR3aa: CASSLTPGLAELQETQYF

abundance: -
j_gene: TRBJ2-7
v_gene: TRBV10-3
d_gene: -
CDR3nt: TGTGCCATCAGTGAGTCGTGGGGGAAGACTTACGAGCAGTACTTC
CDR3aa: CAISESWGKTYEQYF

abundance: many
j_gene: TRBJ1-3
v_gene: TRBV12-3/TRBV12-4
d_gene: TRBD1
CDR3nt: TGTGCCAGCAGTTCCGGGACAGGGCCAAAGTTCGGAAACACCATATATTTT
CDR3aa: CASSSGTGPKFGNTIYF

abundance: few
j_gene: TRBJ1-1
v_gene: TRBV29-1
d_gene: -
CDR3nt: TGCAGCGCCCGGGTAGGAACTGAAGCTTTCTTT
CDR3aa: CSARVGTEAFF

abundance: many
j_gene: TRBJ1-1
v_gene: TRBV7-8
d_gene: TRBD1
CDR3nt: TGTGCCAGCAGCGGGGACAGGAACACTGAAGCTTTCTTT
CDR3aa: CASSGDRNTEAFF

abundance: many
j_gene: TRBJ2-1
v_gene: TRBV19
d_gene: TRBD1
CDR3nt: TGTGCCAGTAGTTTGAGGTTGGGACAGACACTACCAATCTCCTACAATGAGCAGTTCTTC
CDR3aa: CASSLRLGQTLPISYNEQFF

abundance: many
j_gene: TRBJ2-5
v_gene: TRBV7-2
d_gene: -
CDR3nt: TGTGCCAGCAGCTTAGGACCCCAAGAGACCCAGTACTTC
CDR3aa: CASSLGPQETQYF

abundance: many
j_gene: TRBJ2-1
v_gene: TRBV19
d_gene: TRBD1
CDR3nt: TGTGCCAGTAGTTCGGACAGGGGCCCCTACAATGAGCAGTTCTTC
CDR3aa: CASSSDRGPYNEQFF

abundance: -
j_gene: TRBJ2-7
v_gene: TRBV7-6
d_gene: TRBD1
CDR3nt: TGTGCCAGCAGCCCTAAGCAGGGGGTTAATTACGAGCAGTACTTC
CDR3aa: CASSPKQGVNYEQYF

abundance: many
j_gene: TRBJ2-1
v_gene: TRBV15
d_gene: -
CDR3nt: TGTGCCACCAGCATTTTGAGAGGGAAGAGTGAGCAGTTCTTC
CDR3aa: CATSILRGKSEQFF

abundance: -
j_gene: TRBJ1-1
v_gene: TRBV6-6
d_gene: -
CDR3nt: TGTGCCAGCAGTTACGCCGGGGTCGCCGGGGGAAGGGGTAACACTGAAGCTTTCTTT
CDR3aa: CASSYAGVAGGRGNTEAFF

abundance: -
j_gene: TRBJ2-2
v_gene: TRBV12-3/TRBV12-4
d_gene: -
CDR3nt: TGTGCCAGCAGCCCCGGCCCCGGGGAGCTGTTTTTT
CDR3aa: CASSPGPGELFF

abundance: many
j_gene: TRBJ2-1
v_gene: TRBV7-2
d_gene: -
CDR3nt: TGTGCCAGCAGCTTAGACGGGGGCCCCTACAATGAGCAGTTCTTC
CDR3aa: CASSLDGGPYNEQFF

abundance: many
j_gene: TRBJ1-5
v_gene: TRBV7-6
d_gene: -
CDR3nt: TGTGCCAGCAGCTTAGGCTATGGGGATCAGCCCCAGCATTTT
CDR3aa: CASSLGYGDQPQHF

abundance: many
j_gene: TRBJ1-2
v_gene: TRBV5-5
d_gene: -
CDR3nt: TGTGCCAGCAGCCGGGAGGGCAAAGACTACACCTTC
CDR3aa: CASSREGKDYTF

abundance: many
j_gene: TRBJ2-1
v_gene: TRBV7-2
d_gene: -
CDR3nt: TGTGCCAGCAGCTCAGACAGACCCTTGAATGAGCAGTTCTTC
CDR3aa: CASSSDRPLNEQFF

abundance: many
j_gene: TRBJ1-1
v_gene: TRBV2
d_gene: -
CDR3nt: TGTGCCAGCGCACTTTATGGACAACTAAACACTGAAGCTTTCTTT
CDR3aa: CASALYGQLNTEAFF

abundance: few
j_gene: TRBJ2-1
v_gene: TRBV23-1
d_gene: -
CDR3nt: TGCGCCAGCAGTCAATCCACCAGCGGCTCTTACAATGAGCAGTTCTTC
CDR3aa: CASSQSTSGSYNEQFF

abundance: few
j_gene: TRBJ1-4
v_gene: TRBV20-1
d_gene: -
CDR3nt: TGCAGTGCTAGAGACCCGACAGCAACTAATGAAAAACTGTTTTTT
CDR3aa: CSARDPTATNEKLFF

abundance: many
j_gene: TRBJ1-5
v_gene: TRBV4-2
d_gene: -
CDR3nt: TGTGCCAGCAGCCGAGGAGGGATAGGTTCTGGAAATCAGCCCCAGCATTTT
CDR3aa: CASSRGGIGSGNQPQHF

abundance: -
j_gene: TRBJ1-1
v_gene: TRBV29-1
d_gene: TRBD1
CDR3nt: TGCAGCACCGGGACAGGGGCTTTCTTT
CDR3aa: CSTGTGAFF